These 27 T cell receptor beta chains were sequenced from one sample in a study of T cells in Graves' hyperthyroidism and ophthalmopathy. The investigators amplified TCR beta CDR3 regions from RNA transcripts. Researchers ran a first-round RT-PCR on the TCR CDR3 using the HTBI primer set. MiXCR, applied by TCRdb to the multiplex PCR reads, yields one record per CDR3 protein. In the table there are nearly 600,000 distinct CDR3 sequences, more than 13% of which are singletons. The sequenced material came from blood. The origin of the receptors is a woman aged 18-29 years with Graves' ophthalmopathy.

This clonotype has a count of ten or more. The V call is TRBV20-1, the J call TRBJ2-7, with D tentatively TRBD1 (5 bases). Trimming cost V 0 bases and J 2 bases, with 11 bases left between them. The CDR3 extends over 14 amino acids. Germline-derived CDR1 and CDR2 are DFQATT and SNEGSKA (reference sequence). CDR3 DNA sequence: TGCAGTGCTAGAGATGGCAGGGATCCCTACGAGCAGTACTTC. Amino acid sequence: CSARDGRDPYEQYF.

The rearrangement joins TRBV6-1 to TRBJ2-1; no reliable D call. The V gene's germline CDR1 is MNHNS and CDR2 SASEGT. V lost 6 bases, J lost 5 bases, and 14 bases lay in between. The CDR3 spans 14 residues. The DNA of the CDR3 is TGTGCCAGCAGCAAAAGGACCTTAGACAATGAGCAGTTCTTC. It encodes CASSKRTLDNEQFF.

The CDR3 loop reads CASSSAGQGFRKLFF. As DNA, the CDR3 is TGTGCCAGCAGTTCCGCGGGACAGGGCTTTAGAAAACTGTTTTTT. The V gene is TRBV12-3 or TRBV12-4, the J gene TRBJ1-4; the match to TRBD1 covers 9 bases. The CDR3 has 15 residues. V shed 4 bases, J shed 10 bases, and the junction held 10 bases outside the gene matches.

The table lists this clonotype with many counts. The CDR3 reads CATSDFRGSNEQFF. The DNA of the CDR3 is TGTGCCACCAGTGATTTCCGGGGGTCCAATGAGCAGTTCTTC. This chain connects TRBV24-1 to TRBJ2-1, with D possibly being TRBD2 (6 bases). The V end lost 1 base, the J end lost 6 bases, and 9 bases lay between the germline ends. This CDR3 is built from 14 residues. Per germline, CDR1 KGHDR and CDR2 SFDVKD.

At least ten counts were recorded for this clonotype. V gene TRBV6-1 combines with J gene TRBJ2-7; 16 nucleotides agree with TRBD2. Germline CDR1 and CDR2: MNHNS and SASEGT. This CDR3 spans 17 amino acids. J gave up 1 base and V 5 bases, and 5 bases lay outside the gene matches. CDR3 DNA sequence: TGTGCCAGCAGTTCTGGGACTAGCGGGAGGGGTTCCTACGAGCAGTACTTC. Translation: CASSSGTSGRGSYEQYF.

The J gene is TRBJ2-3, the V gene TRBV7-4; 9 positions agree with TRBD2. Germline V gives CDR1 SGHVT, CDR2 SQSDAQ. The CDR3 runs to 22 residues. Trimming cost V 2 bases and J 2 bases; bases outside gene matches: 23. DNA of the CDR3: TGTGCCAGCAGCTTAAATAGCGGGGGTGGGCGAGGGCAGTTCAAATCCACAGATACGCAGTATTTT. This sequence encodes CASSLNSGGGRGQFKSTDTQYF.

The chain recombines TRBV19 with TRBJ1-2; 8 positions agree with TRBD1. The CDR3 has 15 amino acids. Germline-derived CDR1 and CDR2 are LNHDA and SQIVND (reference sequence). V dropped 3 bases and J dropped 3; count of bases not matched to a gene: 6. The CDR3 protein is CASSIFRQGYYGYTF. CDR3 sequence (DNA): TGTGCCAGTAGTATTTTTCGACAGGGGTACTATGGCTACACCTTC.

This clonotype was detected many times. This chain connects TRBV3-1 to TRBJ2-7, with no clear D. Trimming removed 0 bases at V and 5 bases at J, with 11 bases between. The CDR3 is 14 residues long. Germline V gene sequence: CDR1 LGHDT, CDR2 YNNKEL (reference sequence). The CDR3 loop reads CASSQDLATHEQYF. The CDR3 DNA sequence: TGTGCCAGCAGCCAAGATTTGGCGACGCACGAGCAGTACTTC.

There are many counts of this clonotype. The chain has TRBV20-1 and TRBJ2-3; weak D call: TRBD2 (6 bases). This CDR3 contains 12 residues. Germline V gives CDR1 DFQATT, CDR2 SNEGSKA (reference sequence). The V end lost 3 bases, the J end lost 6 bases, and 10 bases lay between the germline ends. The CDR3, as DNA: TGCAGTGCTAGCGGGAGTGTGGATACGCAGTATTTT. Translated: CSASGSVDTQYF.

The chain employs TRBV5-6 and TRBJ1-5; perhaps TRBD1 as D (6 bases). The CDR3 contains 16 residues. CDR1 SGHDT and CDR2 YYEEEE come from the germline V gene. V gave up 3 bases and J gave up 7 bases, with 20 bases separating them. The CDR3 nucleotides are TGTGCCAGCAGCTCGCGGGAAAACAGGGCCGTACAGCCCCAGCATTTT. Amino acid sequence: CASSSRENRAVQPQHF.

Concerning this clonotype itself: The junction differs from germline at one of its ends, possibly a read error. The chain has TRBV7-9 and TRBJ2-7; no definite D call. Germline V gene lookup returns CDR1 SEHNR and CDR2 FQNEAQ (reference sequence). The CDR3 totals 16 residues. The CDR3 loop reads CASSQDVTGSRYEQYF. Written as DNA, the CDR3 is TGCGCCAGCAGCCAAGATGTGACCGGGTCGCGCTACGAGCAGTACTTC.

This clonotype has just a few counts. The rearrangement joins TRBV29-1 to TRBJ2-3, with 13 positions matching TRBD2. The germline V gene encodes CDR1 SQVTM and CDR2 ANQGSEA. The V gene end was trimmed by 1 base and the J gene end by 0 bases; junction bases not matched to a gene: 10. There are 19 residues in the CDR3. CDR3 nucleotide sequence: TGCAGCGTTGAAGGCTGGACTAGCGGGAGAACGAGGAGCACAGATACGCAGTATTTT. As protein: CSVEGWTSGRTRSTDTQYF.

This clonotype was detected many times. The chain has TRBV3-1 and TRBJ1-2; D is uncertain. The CDR3 has 15 amino acids. Germline CDR1 is LGHDT and CDR2 is YNNKEL (reference sequence). V dropped 0 bases and J dropped 2 bases, with 10 bases sitting between them. CDR3 residues: CASSQDPSLNYGYTF. CDR3 bases: TGTGCCAGCAGCCAAGACCCTTCCCTCAACTATGGCTACACCTTC. Complete variable domain (other parts from reference TRBV3-1 and TRBJ1-2): DTAVSQTPKYLVTQMGNDKSIKCEQNLGHDTMYWYKQDSKKFLKIMFSYNNKELIINETVPNRFSPKSPDKAHLNLHINSLELGDSAVYFCASSQDPSLNYGYTFGSGTRLTVV.

This clonotype has a count of ten or more. The chain has TRBV6-1 and TRBJ2-7; 8 nucleotides agree with TRBD2. CDR3 length: 15 residues. In germline, CDR1 is MNHNS, CDR2 SASEGT. V was pared by 6 bases and J by 4 bases, with 11 bases of the junction left unmatched. The CDR3 is CASSERAGVKYEQYF. The CDR3 DNA follows: TGTGCCAGCAGCGAAAGAGCGGGAGTAAAATACGAGCAGTACTTC.

This clonotype has ten or more counts. The chain employs TRBV7-9 and TRBJ2-1; 9 bases line up with TRBD1. Trimming at V came to 1 base and at J to 3 bases, leaving 4 bases not matched to a gene. There are 16 residues in the CDR3. Germline V gene sequence: CDR1 SEHNR, CDR2 FQNEAQ (reference sequence). The CDR3 sequence: CASSLVGTGNYNEQFF. As DNA, the CDR3 is TGTGCCAGCAGCTTAGTCGGGACAGGGAACTACAATGAGCAGTTCTTC.

A few counts support this clonotype. V gene TRBV19 combines with J gene TRBJ1-1, with 7 bases that match TRBD1. Germline CDR1 is LNHDA and CDR2 is SQIVND (reference sequence). This CDR3 comprises 14 residues. Trimming at V came to 4 bases and at J to 5 bases, leaving 7 bases not matched to a gene. For the CDR3, the DNA is TGTGCCAGTAGTAGGGGACAGCTGGGAACTGAAGCTTTCTTT. It translates to CASSRGQLGTEAFF. Full variable domain (rest looked up from reference TRBV19 and TRBJ1-1): DGGITQSPKYLFRKEGQNVTLSCEQNLNHDAMYWYRQDPGQGLRLIYYSQIVNDFQKGDIAEGYSVSREKKESFPLTVTSAQKNPTAFYLCASSRGQLGTEAFFGQGTRLTVV.

This clonotype was seen only a few times. The chain has TRBV30 and TRBJ1-5, with 9 bases that match TRBD1. In germline, CDR1 is GTSNPN, CDR2 SVGIG (reference sequence). CDR3 length: 14 residues. Trimming at V came to 0 bases and at J to 7 bases, leaving 4 bases not matched to a gene. CDR3 coding DNA: TGTGCCTGGAGTGTGGGACAGGGATGGCAGCCCCAGCATTTT. Its translation is CAWSVGQGWQPQHF.

This clonotype occurred many times. The chain is built from TRBV11-2 and TRBJ2-1, with TRBD2 matching 7 bases. CDR1 is SGHAT, CDR2 FQNNGV, per germline. This CDR3 is 16 amino acids long. V was clipped by 5 bases and J by 0 bases; unmatched bases: 7. CDR3: CASSPLAGRSYNEQFF. The DNA for the CDR3 is TGTGCCAGCAGCCCTTTAGCGGGCCGCTCCTACAATGAGCAGTTCTTC.

The rearrangement uses TRBV3-1 and TRBJ2-1, with 13 bases lining up with TRBD2. The length of the CDR3 is 19 residues. V trimming: 0 bases; J trimming: 2 bases; junction bases outside the gene matches: 7. Germline CDR1 reads LGHDT; CDR2 reads YNNKEL (reference sequence). The DNA of the CDR3 is TGTGCCAGCAGCCAAGAAGTGAAGACTAGCGGGAGGCCCTACAATGAGCAGTTCTTC. It translates to CASSQEVKTSGRPYNEQFF.

This clonotype has a count of ten or more. The chain is built from TRBV12-3 or TRBV12-4 and TRBJ1-2; the D is unclear. Deletions cut 3 bases from V and 4 bases from J, with 18 bases between. The CDR3 consists of 16 residues. The DNA for the CDR3 is TGTGCCAGCAGTTTCCACCGCTCTTTCTCCCTCTATGGCTACACCTTC. Its translation: CASSFHRSFSLYGYTF.

V usage is TRBV4-2 and J usage is TRBJ2-7; 8 positions agree with TRBD2. CDR1 is LGHNA, CDR2 YNFKEQ, per germline. Trimming removed 0 bases from V and 2 bases from J; junction bases left unmatched: 6. This CDR3 is 16 amino acids long. CDR3 sequence (DNA): TGTGCCAGCAGCCAAGAACAGACGGGAGGGACCTACGAGCAGTACTTC. It codes for CASSQEQTGGTYEQYF.

This clonotype was counted many times. This chain links TRBV30 with TRBJ2-5, with D maybe TRBD2 (5 bases). Germline V CDR1 and CDR2: GTSNPN, SVGIG (reference sequence). V lost 5 bases, J lost 2 bases, and 12 bases lay in between. CDR3 length: 13 residues. As DNA, the CDR3 is TGTGCCTGGTCTATGACTACGCAAGAGACCCAGTACTTC. Residues: CAWSMTTQETQYF.

Many counts were recorded for this clonotype. The J gene is TRBJ1-2, the V gene TRBV18; D not resolved. The CDR3 covers 14 residues. The V gene lost 0 bases and the J gene lost 6 bases, with 11 bases spanning the gap. CDR1 and CDR2 (germline): KGHSH, LQKENI. The DNA for the CDR3 is TGTGCCAGCTCACCACCGCCCACAATGGATGGCTACACCTTC. It codes for CASSPPPTMDGYTF.

The chain employs TRBV5-1 and TRBJ1-6; 7 bases match TRBD1. The CDR3 has 14 residues. Germline values: CDR1 SGHRS, CDR2 YFSETQ. J lost 9 bases, V lost 5 bases, and 8 bases had no gene match. This chain's CDR3 is CASSDQGQSSPLHF. The CDR3 DNA follows: TGCGCCAGCAGTGATCAGGGACAGAGTTCACCCCTCCACTTT. Drawing the rest from reference TRBV5-1 and TRBJ1-6, the complete variable domain is KAGVTQTPRYLIKTRGQQVTLSCSPISGHRSVSWYQQTPGQGLQFLFEYFSETQRNKGNFPGRFSGRQFSNSRSEMNVSTLELGDSALYLCASSDQGQSSPLHFGNGTRLTVT.

This clonotype was recorded many times. The chain employs TRBV5-6 and TRBJ1-5; TRBD1 might be the D (5 bases). Germline CDR1 and CDR2: SGHDT and YYEEEE. V gave up 4 bases and J gave up 1 base, with 18 bases separating them. The CDR3 consists of 17 residues. CDR3 bases: TGTGCCAGCAGCCGGACATCCTTCAAGGACAGCAATCAGCCCCAGCATTTT. It is translated as CASSRTSFKDSNQPQHF.

The chain links TRBV4-2 to TRBJ2-4; 14 bases fit TRBD2. Germline assignment: CDR1 LGHNA and CDR2 YNFKEQ. The CDR3 contains 20 residues. With V trimmed by 2 bases and J by 0 bases, 9 bases remained unmatched. The CDR3, as DNA: TGTGCCAGCAGCCAACACACTGGACTAGCGGGAGGATCAGCCAAAAACATTCAGTACTTC. The encoded protein is CASSQHTGLAGGSAKNIQYF.

This clonotype was picked up many times. CDR3 loop: CASSQTEMSEQYF. CDR3 nucleotide sequence: TGTGCCAGCAGCCAAACAGAGATGAGCGAGCAGTACTTC. The gene calls are TRBV14 and TRBJ2-7; D uncertain. Germline CDR1 is SGHDN and CDR2 is FVKESK. CDR3 size: 13 residues. Trimming took 2 bases from V and 6 from J, leaving 11 bases between them.